A single sample gave rise to the 2 T cell receptor beta chains below, sequenced in a study of blood T cell repertoires in COVID-19. The assay was immunoSEQ multiplex PCR, and TCRdb's table has in-frame clones only and misses some. Among 150,000 to 200,000 clones, roughly 86% were seen once, and the ten largest hold approximately 2.7%. Sequenced material: peripheral blood. The receptor set was obtained from a man between 40 and 49 years old with active or convalescent COVID-19.

The chain employs TRBV6-2 or TRBV6-3 and TRBJ2-3; TRBD2 agrees at 16 bases. The CDR3 runs 16 residues. Germline CDR1 reads MNHEY; CDR2 reads SVGEGT. The V segment lost 6 bases and the J segment 6 bases; nucleotides outside the gene matches: 6. The CDR3 nucleotides are TGTGCCAGCAGCTGGGGACTAGCGGGGGGGCCCGATACGCAGTATTTT. Amino acid sequence: CASSWGLAGGPDTQYF.

The genes are TRBV7-6 and TRBJ1-1; no clear D gene. Looked up from germline, CDR1 is SGHVS and CDR2 is FNYEAQ. V gave up 4 bases and J gave up 5 bases, with 14 bases separating them. This CDR3 comprises 14 residues. The CDR3 sequence is CASSSIDPGTEAFF. The CDR3 nucleotides are TGTGCCAGCAGCTCTATTGACCCGGGGACTGAAGCTTTCTTT.